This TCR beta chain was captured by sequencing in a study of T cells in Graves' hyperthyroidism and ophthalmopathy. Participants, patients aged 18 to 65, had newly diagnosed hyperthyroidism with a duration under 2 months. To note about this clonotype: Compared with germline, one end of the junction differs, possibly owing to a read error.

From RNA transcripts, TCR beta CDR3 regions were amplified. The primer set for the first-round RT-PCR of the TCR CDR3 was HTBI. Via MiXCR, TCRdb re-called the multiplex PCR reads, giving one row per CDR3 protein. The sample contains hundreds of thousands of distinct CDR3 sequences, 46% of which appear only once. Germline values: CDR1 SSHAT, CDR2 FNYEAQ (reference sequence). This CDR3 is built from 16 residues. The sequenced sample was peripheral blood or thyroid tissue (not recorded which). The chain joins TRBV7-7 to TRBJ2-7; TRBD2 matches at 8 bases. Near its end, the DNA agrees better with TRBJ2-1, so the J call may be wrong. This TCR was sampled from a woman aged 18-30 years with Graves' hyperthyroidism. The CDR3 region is CASSLVVTSAHNEQFF. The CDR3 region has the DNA TGTGCTAGCAGCTTAGTTGTGACTAGCGCTCACAATGAGCAGTTCTTC.